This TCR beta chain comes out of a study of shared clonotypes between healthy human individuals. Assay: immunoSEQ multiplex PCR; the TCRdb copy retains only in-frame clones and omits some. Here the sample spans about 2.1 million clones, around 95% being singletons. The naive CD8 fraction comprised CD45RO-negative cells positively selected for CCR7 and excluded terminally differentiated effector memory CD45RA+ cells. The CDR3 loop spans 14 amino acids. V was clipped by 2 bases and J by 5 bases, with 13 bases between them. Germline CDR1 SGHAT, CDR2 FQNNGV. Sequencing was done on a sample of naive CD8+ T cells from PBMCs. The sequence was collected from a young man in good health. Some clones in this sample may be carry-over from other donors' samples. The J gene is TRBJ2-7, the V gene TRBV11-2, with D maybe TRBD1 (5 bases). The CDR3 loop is CASSLQPGYDEQYF. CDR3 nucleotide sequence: TGTGCCAGCAGCTTACAGCCAGGGTATGACGAGCAGTACTTC.